The 6 T cell receptor beta chains below all came from one sample that was sequenced in a study of shared clonotypes between healthy human individuals. Repertoires were generated with immunoSEQ multiplex PCR, while TCRdb's copy carries only in-frame clones and drops some. The table records 1,500,000 or so clones, around 98.5% of them present only once. The specimen sequenced was naive CD4+ T cells sorted from blood. As for subset: CD45RA+ positively selected. The receptors stem from a man aged 25 to 40 in good health.

This clone was picked up one time. This chain links TRBV6-1 with TRBJ2-3; D may correspond to TRBD1 or TRBD2 (5 bases each). This CDR3 has 15 amino acids. In germline, CDR1 is MNHNS, CDR2 SASEGT. Deletions cut 2 bases from V and 5 bases from J, with 14 bases between. The CDR3 DNA reads as TGTGCCAGCAGTGAAACCGGGACGAAGAGAGATACGCAGTATTTT. It yields the protein CASSETGTKRDTQYF.

The genes are TRBV28 and TRBJ1-1; D remains ambiguous. Between the trimmed V and J ends, which lost 6 bases and 7 bases, there was a span of 9 bases. Germline V gene sequence: CDR1 MDHEN, CDR2 SYDVKM. This CDR3 has 11 residues. CDR3 amino acids: CASSEGGEAFF. CDR3 nucleotide sequence: TGTGCCAGCAGCGAAGGAGGTGAAGCTTTCTTT.

The chain couples TRBV19 to TRBJ1-5; the match to TRBD1 covers 7 bases. The germline CDR1 and CDR2 sequences are LNHDA and SQIVND (reference sequence). This CDR3 contains 14 residues. Trimming took 8 bases from V and 3 from J; bases not matched to a gene: 7. CDR3 sequence reads: CASVPGGTNQPQHF. The CDR3 nucleotides are TGTGCCAGTGTTCCAGGGGGGACCAATCAGCCCCAGCATTTT.

The rearrangement links TRBV2 to TRBJ2-5; weak D call: TRBD2 (6 bases). This CDR3 comprises 15 residues. Trimming took off 4 bases at V and 5 bases at J, with 17 bases between the two ends. Per the germline V gene, CDR1 is SNHLY and CDR2 is FYNNEI. In DNA, the CDR3 is TGTGCCAGCAGTGTGGGGGGAGTCGGAGTGGAGACCCAGTACTTC. Translating it yields CASSVGGVGVETQYF.

In DNA, the CDR3 is TGTGCCAGCAGGTCGGCTAGCGGGAGTAGCACAGATACGCAGTATTTT. It yields the protein CASRSASGSSTDTQYF. This chain connects TRBV21-1 to TRBJ2-3; the D call in the table, TRBD2, was not verified against the DNA. TRBV21-1 is classified as a pseudogene. The CDR3 extends over 16 amino acids.

The chain couples TRBV7-8 to TRBJ2-7; 7 bases are shared with TRBD1. The ends lost 1 base at V and 1 base at J; junction bases unmatched: 4. CDR1 is SGHVS, CDR2 FQNEAQ, per germline. The CDR3 covers 15 residues. CDR3 DNA: TGTGCCAGCAGCTTAGACAGGGGACAATCCTACGAGCAGTACTTC. Encoded protein: CASSLDRGQSYEQYF.